A single sample is the source of the 28 T cell receptor beta chains below, sequenced in a study of blood T cells in healthy people across ages. Using a J-beta primer mix together with a sample-barcoded 5' primer, a second PCR was run for about 6 to 11 cycles. TCRdb re-analysed the 5' RACE reads in MiXCR, keeping a single row per CDR3 protein. The sample carries roughly 410,000 distinct CDR3 sequences, 52% recorded once. Input material: blood. The receptors were sampled from a man aged 60-69 years in good health.

This chain links TRBV25-1 with TRBJ1-2, with 8 nucleotides matching TRBD1. Germline V gives CDR1 MGHDK, CDR2 SYGVNS. The junction had 3 bases not matched to a gene; V was cut back by 2 bases and J by 4 bases. This CDR3 has 14 amino acids. This CDR3 is CASSEAGTGYGYTF. In DNA form, the CDR3 reads TGTGCCAGCAGTGAAGCGGGGACAGGCTATGGCTACACCTTC.

The rearrangement uses TRBV25-1 and TRBJ1-2, with no clear D. The CDR3 consists of 12 residues. Germline-derived CDR1 and CDR2 are MGHDK and SYGVNS. Trimming removed 6 bases from V and 8 bases from J, with 13 bases in between. The DNA for the CDR3 is TGTGCCAGCAGGGGATCGGTTGAGGGCTACACCTTC. It encodes CASRGSVEGYTF.

This clonotype was detected ten times or more. The chain has TRBV20-1 and TRBJ2-3; TRBD2 aligns across 14 bases. The V and J ends lost 5 bases and 2 bases, in that order; junction bases with no gene match: 6. CDR3 length: 16 residues. In germline, CDR1 is DFQATT, CDR2 SNEGSKA (reference sequence). The CDR3 DNA sequence: TGCAGTGCTTCGGGACTAGCGGGAGTCCACACAGATACGCAGTATTTT. It encodes CSASGLAGVHTDTQYF.

This clonotype was recorded at least ten times. V usage is TRBV7-3 and J usage is TRBJ2-1; TRBD2 agrees at 7 bases. Germline loops: CDR1 SGHTA, CDR2 FQGTGA. The V gene end was trimmed by 1 base and the J gene end by 10 bases; junction bases not matched to a gene: 4. CDR3 length: 13 residues. The CDR3 DNA follows: TGTGCCAGCAGCTTAAGGGACGGGAGGGAGCAGTTCTTC. Its translation is CASSLRDGREQFF.

This clonotype has just a few counts. The rearrangement uses TRBV28 and TRBJ2-7; no firm D call. V lost 4 bases and J 6 bases, leaving 10 bases between the germline ends. Germline values: CDR1 MDHEN, CDR2 SYDVKM. This CDR3 comprises 12 residues. CDR3 protein: CASSSGVREQYF. CDR3 sequence (DNA): TGTGCCAGCAGTTCTGGGGTGCGCGAGCAGTACTTC.

V gene TRBV7-2 combines with J gene TRBJ2-2; 9 bases are a match to TRBD2. V was pared by 5 bases and J by 5 bases, with 9 bases of the junction left unmatched. This CDR3 region has 16 residues. Germline CDR1 SGHTA, CDR2 FQGNSA. This chain's CDR3 is CASSKFGTSTTGELFF. The DNA of the CDR3 is TGTGCCAGCAGCAAATTCGGGACTAGCACGACCGGGGAGCTGTTTTTT.

This rearrangement joins TRBV19 to TRBJ2-1; 9 positions match TRBD2. Unmatched junction bases numbered 10, after V lost 4 bases and J lost 0 bases. CDR3 length: 18 residues. The germline CDR1 and CDR2 sequences are LNHDA and SQIVND (reference sequence). DNA for the CDR3: TGTGCCAGTAGTAGGACCCTAGCGGGACCCCGCTCCTACAATGAGCAGTTCTTC. Translation: CASSRTLAGPRSYNEQFF. Full variable domain (missing parts from reference TRBV19 and TRBJ2-1): DGGITQSPKYLFRKEGQNVTLSCEQNLNHDAMYWYRQDPGQGLRLIYYSQIVNDFQKGDIAEGYSVSREKKESFPLTVTSAQKNPTAFYLCASSRTLAGPRSYNEQFFGPGTRLTVL.

The V call is TRBV7-2, the J call TRBJ1-2; D unresolved. The ends were cut back, 1 base at V and 0 bases at J, with 6 bases in the middle. The CDR3 spans 14 residues. Looked up from germline, CDR1 is SGHTA and CDR2 is FQGNSA. The CDR3, as DNA: TGTGCCAGCAGCTTAGGAATGTCTAACTATGGCTACACCTTC. This gives the protein CASSLGMSNYGYTF.

CDR3 residues: CATTQRERNNEQFF. The CDR3 coding sequence is TGTGCCACCACCCAAAGGGAGCGAAACAATGAGCAGTTCTTC. V gene TRBV12-3 or TRBV12-4 combines with J gene TRBJ2-1, with a possible D match to TRBD2 (5 bases). The CDR3 has 14 amino acids. Trimming cost V 10 bases and J 5 bases, with 18 bases left between them.

This clonotype was recorded a few times. V gene TRBV7-9 combines with J gene TRBJ1-1, with D maybe TRBD1 (5 bases). V was shortened by 5 bases and J by 4 bases, with 20 bases between the two germline ends. The CDR3 totals 16 residues. Germline lookup yields CDR1 SEHNR and CDR2 FQNEAQ (reference sequence). The CDR3 sequence is CASSPRSGGYSTEAFF. In DNA form, the CDR3 reads TGTGCCAGCAGCCCACGATCGGGGGGTTATAGCACTGAAGCTTTCTTT.

The chain carries TRBV6-4 and TRBJ2-1; 10 bases are shared with TRBD2. The CDR3 spans 15 residues. The germline V gene has CDR1 MRHNA and CDR2 SNTAGT. V lost 5 bases and J lost 4; bases outside the gene matches: 5. For the CDR3, the DNA is TGTGCCAGCAGTACCGGGACTAGCGTTTACAATGAGCAGTTCTTC. Amino acids: CASSTGTSVYNEQFF.

The chain employs TRBV9 and TRBJ2-1; TRBD1 or TRBD2 may be the D gene (5 bases each). Per germline, CDR1 SGDLS and CDR2 YYNGEE. The CDR3 is 15 residues long. Trimming removed 0 bases at V and 10 bases at J, with 17 bases between. The CDR3 protein is CASSVGGAPQFEQFF. As DNA, the CDR3 is TGTGCCAGCAGCGTAGGAGGGGCACCCCAATTCGAGCAGTTCTTC.

The V call is TRBV4-3, the J call TRBJ1-4, with 9 bases that match TRBD1. Per the germline V gene, CDR1 is LGHNA and CDR2 is YSLEER. CDR3 size: 16 residues. J gave up 10 bases and V 2 bases, and 11 bases lay outside the gene matches. The CDR3 sequence is CASSQLTGTGIGKLFF. DNA of the CDR3: TGCGCCAGCAGCCAACTCACCGGGACAGGGATTGGAAAACTGTTTTTT.

This sequence joins TRBV13 and TRBJ2-4; TRBD1 agrees at 9 bases. The better agreement between TRBJ2-7 and the DNA end casts doubt on the J call. The CDR3 is made up of 19 amino acids. Germline V gene lookup returns CDR1 PRHDT and CDR2 FYEKMQ (reference sequence). In DNA form, the CDR3 reads TGTGCCAGCAGCTTAATGGGCGACAGGGGGAGCGGTTTTAATTACGAGCAGTACTTC. Its protein is CASSLMGDRGSGFNYEQYF.

The rearrangement links TRBV11-3 to TRBJ2-1; D is undetermined. This CDR3 has 15 amino acids. Per the germline V gene, CDR1 is SGHNT and CDR2 is YENEEA. V was pared by 1 base and J by 0 bases, with 7 bases between. CDR3 protein: CASSLGPNSYNEQFF. As DNA, the CDR3 is TGTGCCAGCAGCTTAGGTCCAAACTCCTACAATGAGCAGTTCTTC.

The sample holds many counts of this clonotype. J is TRBJ2-5 and V is TRBV2; either TRBD1 or TRBD2 may supply D (5 bases each). CDR1 is SNHLY, CDR2 FYNNEI, per germline. This CDR3 contains 14 residues. Trimming shortened V by 6 bases and J by 5 bases, and 16 bases separated the two germline ends. CDR3 sequence: CASRGPQKGETQYF. The CDR3 region has the DNA TGTGCCAGCAGGGGACCCCAGAAGGGGGAGACCCAGTACTTC.

The chain links TRBV20-1 to TRBJ2-7; TRBD1 or TRBD2 may be the D gene (6 bases each). From germline, CDR1 is DFQATT and CDR2 SNEGSKA (reference sequence). Trimming removed 0 bases at V and 6 bases at J, with 12 bases between. CDR3 length equals 13 residues. CDR3 coding DNA: TGCAGTGCTAGAGATTCGGGGGCTGGCGAGCAGTACTTC. It yields the protein CSARDSGAGEQYF.

The CDR3 nucleotides read TGCAGCGTGGCCCTGGCTAGAAACAATGAGCAGTTCTTC. This sequence encodes CSVALARNNEQFF. The chain recombines TRBV29-1 with TRBJ2-1; no clear D. Germline loops: CDR1 SQVTM, CDR2 ANQGSEA. The CDR3 totals 13 residues. Trimming cost V 6 bases and J 5 bases, with 14 bases left between them.

Only one count was recorded for this clonotype. V is TRBV7-9 and J is TRBJ1-1; perhaps TRBD1 as D (6 bases). The CDR3 extends over 14 amino acids. Germline lookup yields CDR1 SEHNR and CDR2 FQNEAQ (reference sequence). The ends were cut back, 5 bases at V and 5 bases at J, with 15 bases in the middle. The CDR3 is CASSTGGAGTEAFF. CDR3 DNA: TGTGCCAGCAGCACCGGGGGGGCAGGGACTGAAGCTTTCTTT.

This clonotype appeared a few times. The rearrangement uses TRBV25-1 and TRBJ2-1, with 7 bases that match TRBD2. The CDR3 length is 15 residues. With V trimmed by 4 bases and J by 5 bases, 8 bases remained unmatched. The V gene's germline CDR1 is MGHDK and CDR2 SYGVNS. CDR3 residues: CASSGGLVRDNEQFF. The CDR3 region has the DNA TGTGCCAGCAGTGGAGGACTAGTGAGAGACAATGAGCAGTTCTTC.

This clonotype was counted only a few times. V gene TRBV30 combines with J gene TRBJ1-1, with D possibly TRBD1 on 5 matching bases. V shed 5 bases and J shed 11 bases, with 18 bases lying between them. CDR1 GTSNPN and CDR2 SVGIG come from the germline V gene (reference sequence). The CDR3 has 12 amino acids. Written as DNA, the CDR3 is TGTGCCTGGTTCCGGGGGGAAGGAAGGGCTTTCTTT. It yields the protein CAWFRGEGRAFF.

The genes are TRBV5-1 and TRBJ1-1; 7 bases agree with TRBD1. The germline V gene has CDR1 SGHRS and CDR2 YFSETQ. This CDR3 has 13 residues. Trimming cost V 2 bases and J 6 bases; bases outside gene matches: 4. The CDR3 is CASSFRTGAEAFF. For the CDR3, the DNA is TGCGCCAGCAGCTTTCGTACAGGGGCTGAAGCTTTCTTT.

This clonotype occurred a few times. The chain couples TRBV15 to TRBJ2-4; D is unresolved. Per the germline V gene, CDR1 is LNHNV and CDR2 is YYDKDF (reference sequence). V lost 5 bases and J 4 bases, leaving 15 bases between the germline ends. The CDR3 runs to 15 residues. For the CDR3, the DNA is TGTGCCACCAGCCCTCTGGGGAAGGGTAAAAACATTCAGTACTTC. This codes for CATSPLGKGKNIQYF.

For this clonotype: At one of its ends the junction is not consistent with the germline gene, which may arise from a read error. This chain links TRBV20-1 with TRBJ2-5; a possible D gene is TRBD2 (5 bases). The CDR3 has 12 residues. The germline V gene encodes CDR1 DFQATT and CDR2 SNEGSKA (reference sequence). CDR3 bases: TGCAGTACTAGAGAGAGTTCCGGGACCCAGTACTTC. Translated: CSTRESSGTQYF.

This clonotype showed up many times. The CDR3 protein is CASSFMGNEQFF. DNA for the CDR3: TGTGCCAGCAGTTTCATGGGAAATGAGCAGTTCTTC. The rearrangement links TRBV27 to TRBJ2-1; D remains unclear. Germline-derived CDR1 and CDR2 are MNHEY and SMNVEV (reference sequence). Trimming took off 3 bases at V and 7 bases at J, with 7 bases between the two ends. This CDR3 has 12 amino acids.

This clonotype has only a few counts. V is TRBV12-3 or TRBV12-4 and J is TRBJ2-5, with D hard to call. Trimming shortened V by 3 bases and J by 13 bases, and 15 bases separated the two germline ends. This CDR3 is built from 12 residues. CDR3 loop: CASSFTNSRAYF. The CDR3 coding sequence is TGTGCCAGCAGTTTTACGAATAGCAGAGCGTACTTC.

The V gene is TRBV12-3 or TRBV12-4, the J gene TRBJ2-1; the match to TRBD1 covers 11 bases. The CDR3 sequence is 16 residues long. After removal of 5 bases from V and 7 bases from J, the junction contained 10 bases not matched to a gene. The CDR3: CASSPRGGTGGNEQFF. The DNA of the CDR3 is TGTGCCAGCAGTCCTCGGGGGGGGACAGGGGGTAATGAGCAGTTCTTC.

At least ten counts were recorded for this clonotype. This chain links TRBV20-1 with TRBJ2-5; TRBD1 or TRBD2 may be the D gene (5 bases each). The CDR3 extends over 13 amino acids. Germline CDR1 DFQATT, CDR2 SNEGSKA (reference sequence). V was clipped by 4 bases and J by 4 bases, with 13 bases between them. The CDR3 DNA reads as TGCAGTGCTACTCGAAGGGACGGAGAGACCCAGTACTTC. Its protein product is CSATRRDGETQYF.